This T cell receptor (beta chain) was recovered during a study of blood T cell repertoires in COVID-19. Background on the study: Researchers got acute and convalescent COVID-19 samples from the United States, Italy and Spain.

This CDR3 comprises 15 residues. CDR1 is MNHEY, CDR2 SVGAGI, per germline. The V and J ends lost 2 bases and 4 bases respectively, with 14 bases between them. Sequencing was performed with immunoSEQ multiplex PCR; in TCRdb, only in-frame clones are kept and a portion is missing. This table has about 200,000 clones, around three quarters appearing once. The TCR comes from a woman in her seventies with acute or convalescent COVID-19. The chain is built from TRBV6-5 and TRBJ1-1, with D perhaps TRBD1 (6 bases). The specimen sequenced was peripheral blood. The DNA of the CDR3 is TGTGCCAGCAGTTACGCTATTCGAGGGGGCACTGAAGCTTTCTTT. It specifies CASSYAIRGGTEAFF.